Sequencing of this T cell receptor (beta chain) was carried out in a study of a mutant IDH1 vaccine in newly diagnosed glioma. Turning to the study itself: The start of vaccination came 4-6 weeks after radiotherapy alone, or with temozolomide cycles. Therapy received beforehand was radiotherapy, temozolomide, or both, with most patients given both. The treated population exhibited a male proportion of roughly 60%, a female proportion of about 38%, and a mean age of 40.4 years.

Described time point: week 47, end of study. Topical imiquimod accompanied each vaccine dose, which consisted of 300 ug of mutant IDH1 20-mer peptide. In weeks 1, 3, 5, 7, 11, 15, 19 and 23, patients were immunized, eight times in all. A remark on this clone: Its matching antigen is unknown.

Sequencing was performed with immunoSEQ multiplex PCR; in TCRdb, only in-frame clones are kept and a portion is missing. Seen here are about 94,000 clones, roughly 90% observed once, and the top ten hold approximately 0.8%. CDR1 is SGHAT and CDR2 is FQNNGV in the germline V gene. The CDR3 contains 14 residues. V lost 5 bases and J lost 6; bases outside the gene matches: 9. The material sequenced was PBMCs, taken from a glioma patient whose treatment included an IDH1 peptide vaccine. The rearrangement joins TRBV11-2 to TRBJ1-1; 7 nucleotides line up with TRBD1. This receptor was obtained from a woman aged 50 to 65 with glioma. This CDR3 is CASSLGQSKAEAFF. The CDR3 nucleotides read TGTGCCAGCAGCCTGGGACAGAGCAAGGCTGAAGCTTTCTTT.